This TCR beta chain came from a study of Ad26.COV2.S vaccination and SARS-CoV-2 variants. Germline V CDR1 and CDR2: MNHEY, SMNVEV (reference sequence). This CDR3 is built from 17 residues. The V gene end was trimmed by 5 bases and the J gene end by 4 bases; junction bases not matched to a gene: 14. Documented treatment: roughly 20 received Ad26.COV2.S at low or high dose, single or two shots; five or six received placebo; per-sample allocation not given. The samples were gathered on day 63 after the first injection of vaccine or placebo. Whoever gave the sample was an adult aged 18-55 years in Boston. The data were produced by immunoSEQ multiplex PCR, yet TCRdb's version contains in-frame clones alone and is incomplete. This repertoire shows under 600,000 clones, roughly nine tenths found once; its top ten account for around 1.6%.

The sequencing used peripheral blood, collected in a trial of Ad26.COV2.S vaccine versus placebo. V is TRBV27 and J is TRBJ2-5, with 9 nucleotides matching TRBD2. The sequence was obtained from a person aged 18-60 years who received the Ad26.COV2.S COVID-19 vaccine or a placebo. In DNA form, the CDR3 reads TGTGCCAGCAGTCCCTCCGTCAACCTAGCGGGGCGAGAGACCCAGTACTTC. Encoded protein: CASSPSVNLAGRETQYF.